The T cell receptor beta chain described here comes from a study of molecular identifiers for immune sequencing clone quantification. Per germline, CDR1 SGHAT and CDR2 FQNNGV. CDR3 length: 13 residues. The germline V and J ends were trimmed by 5 bases and 7 bases, with 12 bases remaining between them. TCRdb used MiXCR to reprocess the PCR reads, holding one entry per CDR3 protein. The sample consists of 20,000 to 30,000 distinct CDR3 sequences, more than 15% of them appearing once. This clonotype was observed a few times. The J gene is TRBJ2-1, the V gene TRBV11-2, with D perhaps matching TRBD2 (5 bases). The receptor comes from a human donor in good health. Some libraries in this study had Jurkat cell RNA spiked in. The sequenced sample was naive CD8+ T cells from blood, with Jurkat cell RNA spiked in. Subset reported: FACS-sorted CD8+CD4-CCR7+CD45RA+ naive T cells. The DNA for the CDR3 is TGTGCCAGCAGCCCGGCGACGGGAAATGAGCAGTTCTTC. Translating gives CASSPATGNEQFF. The entire variable domain, with the rest obtained from reference TRBV11-2 and TRBJ2-1, is as follows: EAGVAQSPRYKIIEKRQSVAFWCNPISGHATLYWYQQILGQGPKLLIQFQNNGVVDDSQLPKDRFSAERLKGVDSTLKIQPAKLEDSAVYLCASSPATGNEQFFGPGTRLTVL.